The source of this TCR beta chain is a study of shared clonotypes between healthy human individuals. Sequenced by immunoSEQ multiplex PCR; TCRdb stores in-frame clones only, minus some. Found here are around 2.1 million clones, around 95% of them singletons; the top ten hold approximately 0.13%. The germline CDR1 and CDR2 sequences are KGHSH and LQKENI. This CDR3 is 13 amino acids long. Trimming left V 3 bases short and J 5 bases short, with 9 bases between. The TCR was taken from a man aged 18 to 35 in good health. V usage is TRBV18 and J usage is TRBJ2-3, with D possibly TRBD1 on 5 matching bases. The specimen sequenced was naive CD4+ T cells sorted from blood. Subset: CD45RA+ positively selected. Here the CDR3 reads CASSPFQGDTQYF. The CDR3 DNA reads as TGTGCCAGCTCACCCTTCCAGGGAGATACGCAGTATTTT. Full variable domain (rest looked up from reference TRBV18 and TRBJ2-3): NAGVMQNPRHLVRRRGQEARLRCSPMKGHSHVYWYRQLPEEGLKFMVYLQKENIIDESGMPKERFSAEFPKEGPSILRIQQVVRGDSAAYFCASSPFQGDTQYFGPGTRLTVL.